Listed below are T cell receptor beta chains from one sample, sequenced in a study of human T cells and chemical hapten exposure. TCRdb itself ran the RACE reads through MiXCR, one entry per CDR3 protein. The repertoire includes roughly 53,000 distinct CDR3 sequences, approximately 9.9% of them detected once, and around 16% sits in the top ten. Source: whole blood, taken in connection with sensitization to the hapten diphenylcyclopropenone (DPC). These TCRs come from a woman aged 35 to 49 with alopecia areata. Some clones in this sample may be carry-over from other donors' samples. Both conserved end residues are part of each CDR3. Each record gives: J gene, clone size, D gene, V gene, CDR3 protein, CDR3 DNA. A D gene is named only where the DNA matches it firmly. Clone size appears in some rows only: once, few, many, or a class for an expanded clone.

J: TRBJ1-2; size: few; D: -; V: TRBV9; CDR3: CASSAAQGNYGYTF; DNA: TGTGCCAGCAGCGCTGCACAGGGTAACTATGGCTACACCTTC
J: TRBJ2-5; size: many; D: -; V: TRBV29-1; CDR3: CSGGEGTQYF; DNA: TGCTCCGGAGGTGAGGGGACCCAGTACTTC
J: TRBJ1-2; size: many; D: -; V: TRBV3-1; CDR3: CASSQEPANYGYTF; DNA: TGTGCCAGCAGCCAAGAACCGGCTAACTATGGCTACACCTTC
J: TRBJ2-7; size: few; D: TRBD1; V: TRBV27; CDR3: CASSLGTGGDEQYF; DNA: TGTGCCAGCAGTCTCGGGACAGGGGGCGACGAGCAGTACTTC
J: TRBJ1-6; size: -; D: -; V: TRBV11-2; CDR3: CASSLVKGQRNSPLHF; DNA: TGTGCCAGCAGCCTAGTAAAAGGGCAAAGGAATTCACCCCTCCACTTT
J: TRBJ2-7; size: few; D: TRBD1; V: TRBV4-3; CDR3: CASSQDNRGLSEQYF; DNA: TGCGCCAGCAGCCAAGATAACAGGGGGCTTAGCGAGCAGTACTTC
J: TRBJ1-5; size: -; D: TRBD1; V: TRBV7-2; CDR3: CASSLHRGDQPQHF; DNA: TGTGCCAGCAGCCTTCACAGGGGGGATCAGCCCCAGCATTTT
J: TRBJ2-2; size: -; D: -; V: TRBV3-1; CDR3: CASSQPAGANTGKLFF; DNA: TGTGCCAGCAGCCAACCGGCAGGGGCGAACACCGGGAAGCTGTTTTTT
J: TRBJ1-2; size: medium-sized; D: -; V: TRBV6-2/TRBV6-3; CDR3: CASSYRDNYGYTF; DNA: TGTGCCAGCAGTTACCGGGACAACTATGGCTACACCTTC
J: TRBJ1-1; size: -; D: -; V: TRBV4-2; CDR3: CASSQRLSGSRWAFF; DNA: TGTGCCAGCAGCCAGAGACTTTCTGGGAGTCGTTGGGCTTTCTTT
J: TRBJ2-1; size: many; D: -; V: TRBV19; CDR3: CASSIVVLQEQFF; DNA: TGTGCCAGTAGTATAGTAGTCCTCCAAGAGCAGTTCTTC
J: TRBJ2-5; size: few; D: -; V: TRBV6-2/TRBV6-3; CDR3: CATLVSGALAETQYF; DNA: TGTGCCACCCTAGTCTCCGGGGCACTCGCGGAGACCCAGTACTTC
J: TRBJ2-6; size: -; D: -; V: TRBV24-1; CDR3: CATSDRPPGANVLTF; DNA: TGTGCCACCAGTGACCGACCCCCTGGGGCCAACGTCCTGACTTTC
J: TRBJ2-7; size: few; D: -; V: TRBV7-6; CDR3: CASSRAGGGGSYEQYF; DNA: TGTGCCAGCAGCCGCGCCGGGGGAGGGGGCTCCTACGAGCAGTACTTC
J: TRBJ2-5; size: -; D: -; V: TRBV4-2; CDR3: CASSPAPKVVETQYF; DNA: TGTGCCAGCAGTCCCGCCCCCAAAGTAGTAGAGACCCAGTACTTC
J: TRBJ1-1; size: many; D: TRBD1; V: TRBV7-3; CDR3: CASSLRGQGARYTEAFF; DNA: TGTGCCAGCAGCTTAAGGGGACAGGGGGCGCGGTACACTGAAGCTTTCTTT